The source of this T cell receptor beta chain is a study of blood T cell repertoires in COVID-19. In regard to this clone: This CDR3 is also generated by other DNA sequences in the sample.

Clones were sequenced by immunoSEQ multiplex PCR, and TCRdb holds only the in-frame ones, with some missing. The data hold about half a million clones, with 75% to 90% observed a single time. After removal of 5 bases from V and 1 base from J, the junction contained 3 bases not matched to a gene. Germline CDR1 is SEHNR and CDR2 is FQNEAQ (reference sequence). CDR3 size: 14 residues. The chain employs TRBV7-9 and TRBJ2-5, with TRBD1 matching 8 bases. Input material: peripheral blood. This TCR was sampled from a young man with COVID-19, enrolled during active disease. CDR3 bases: TGTGCCAGCAGCCGAGACAGGGGCCAAGAGACCCAGTACTTC. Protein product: CASSRDRGQETQYF. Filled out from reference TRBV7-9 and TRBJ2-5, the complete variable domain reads DTGVSQNPRHKITKRGQNVTFRCDPISEHNRLYWYRQTLGQGPEFLTYFQNEAQLEKSRLLSDRFSAERPKGSFSTLEIQRTEQGDSAMYLCASSRDRGQETQYFGPGTRLLVL.